This T cell receptor (beta chain) was documented in a study of siplizumab effects on memory and regulatory T cells. With regard to this clone: Its target is not known.

Trimming shortened V by 4 bases and J by 3 bases, and 7 bases separated the two germline ends. Germline CDR1 and CDR2: MNHEY and SMNVEV (reference sequence). This CDR3 is 13 amino acids long. TCRdb keeps only in-frame clones here, not all; method: immunoSEQ multiplex PCR. The table lists about 50,000 clones, 93% of them singletons, with 15% to 20% in the top ten. Findings and limits, study-wide: The alloreactive clones that mapped to unstimulated subsets made up only a minor fraction. Contribution to the alloresponse seemed major for naive T cells, which also seemed more diverse than memory cells. Roughly 80-97% of proliferating CD4+ or CD8+ clones lacked an assignable naive or memory phenotype.

Sequenced input: CD8+ T cells sorted from blood. V is TRBV27 and J is TRBJ2-1; unclear D gene. This clonotype was sampled from a human donor in good health. CDR3 sequence reads: CASSSWSYNEQFF. The CDR3 DNA reads TGTGCCAGCAGTTCTTGGAGCTACAATGAGCAGTTCTTC.